The next 21 T cell receptor beta chains were all read from a single sample in a study of blood T cell repertoires in COVID-19. Using immunoSEQ multiplex PCR, the repertoire was profiled, and TCRdb retains in-frame clones only, with some absent. Among around 100,000 clones listed, approximately 86% were seen once. Material for sequencing was peripheral blood. These TCRs come from a man aged 45-65 years with active or convalescent COVID-19.

The CDR3 sequence is CASSSTGDNTEAFF. CDR3 nucleotides: TGCGCCAGCAGCTCGACAGGGGATAACACTGAAGCTTTCTTT. J is TRBJ1-1 and V is TRBV5-1, with 8 bases that match TRBD1. Germline V gives CDR1 SGHRS, CDR2 YFSETQ. This CDR3 contains 14 residues. The ends lost 3 bases at V and 2 bases at J; junction bases unmatched: 3.

The chain has TRBV6-5 and TRBJ1-2, with 12 bases aligning to TRBD1. V lost 0 bases, J lost 3 bases, and 2 bases stayed unmatched. CDR3 size: 16 residues. Looked up from germline, CDR1 is MNHEY and CDR2 is SVGAGI. The CDR3 DNA reads as TGTGCCAGCAGTTACTCTGGGACAGGGGGCGACTATGGCTACACCTTC. It is translated as CASSYSGTGGDYGYTF.

The CDR3 region is CASTGGTGENIQYF. CDR3 bases: TGTGCCAGTACCGGGGGGACAGGGGAAAACATTCAGTACTTC. V is TRBV19 and J is TRBJ2-4, with 10 nucleotides matching TRBD1. This CDR3 is built from 14 residues. The V gene's germline CDR1 is LNHDA and CDR2 SQIVND (reference sequence). J lost 5 bases, V lost 7 bases, and 5 bases had no gene match.

This clone is a singleton in its sample. The chain joins TRBV5-4 to TRBJ1-4; D perhaps matches TRBD1 (6 bases). Germline V gives CDR1 SGHNT, CDR2 YYREEE (reference sequence). The CDR3 runs to 14 residues. V was clipped by 6 bases and J by 8 bases, with 17 bases between them. This CDR3 reads CASMRGGGDEKLFF. CDR3 nucleotides: TGTGCCAGCATGAGAGGGGGGGGAGACGAAAAACTGTTTTTT.

The V gene is TRBV4-3, the J gene TRBJ2-6, with 7 bases fitting TRBD1. The germline V gene encodes CDR1 LGHNA and CDR2 YSLEER. This CDR3 comprises 19 residues. V lost 0 bases to trimming and J lost 0 bases; unmatched junction nucleotides: 8. As DNA, the CDR3 is TGCGCCAGCAGCCAAGATCACAGACAGGGCCTCTCTGGGGCCAACGTCCTGACTTTC. As protein: CASSQDHRQGLSGANVLTF.

The V and J genes are TRBV28 and TRBJ2-6; maybe TRBD2 (5 bases). The germline CDR1 and CDR2 sequences are MDHEN and SYDVKM. V dropped 2 bases and J dropped 2 bases, with 7 bases sitting between them. This CDR3 comprises 15 residues. The CDR3 nucleotides are TGTGCCAGCAGTTTAATCGGGGCTGGGGCCAACGTCCTGACTTTC. Translated: CASSLIGAGANVLTF.

The V gene is TRBV30, the J gene TRBJ1-5; 8 positions agree with TRBD1. This CDR3 spans 13 amino acids. Germline loops: CDR1 GTSNPN, CDR2 SVGIG (reference sequence). V was clipped by 2 bases and J by 6 bases; unmatched bases: 3. The CDR3 DNA is TGTGCCTGGAGTCCAACAGGGGGTCAGCCCCAGCATTTT. Protein product: CAWSPTGGQPQHF.

The V call is TRBV9, the J call TRBJ1-1; 7 bases match TRBD1. The germline gives CDR1 SGDLS, CDR2 YYNGEE. V was clipped by 4 bases and J by 0 bases; unmatched bases: 12. The CDR3 consists of 17 residues. The CDR3: CASSPRGAQGLNTEAFF. CDR3 coding DNA: TGTGCCAGCAGCCCCAGGGGGGCACAGGGGCTGAACACTGAAGCTTTCTTT.

The genes are TRBV11-2 and TRBJ2-2, with unresolved D. With 5 bases removed from V and 4 bases from J, the gap between germline ends came to 14 bases. Germline CDR1 and CDR2: SGHAT and FQNNGV. The CDR3 is 15 amino acids. CDR3 DNA sequence: TGTGCCAGCAGCCTAGGGTCCGGTCCCACCGGGGAGCTGTTTTTT. Protein: CASSLGSGPTGELFF.

V usage is TRBV30 and J usage is TRBJ1-6; D gene unclear. Germline CDR1 and CDR2: GTSNPN and SVGIG (reference sequence). V lost 5 bases to trimming and J lost 14 bases, with 16 bases between them. This CDR3 spans 12 amino acids. The CDR3 region is CAWSQTDNTLHF. Here the CDR3 DNA reads TGTGCCTGGTCCCAGACCGACAACACCCTCCACTTT.

The chain couples TRBV7-2 to TRBJ2-2, with 8 bases fitting TRBD1. J gave up 5 bases and V 5 bases, and 4 bases lay outside the gene matches. This CDR3 is 14 amino acids long. Germline values: CDR1 SGHTA, CDR2 FQGNSA. CDR3 loop: CASSARQGTGELFF. DNA of the CDR3: TGTGCCAGCAGCGCCAGACAGGGGACCGGGGAGCTGTTTTTT.

In its sample, this clone was seen a few times. The gene calls are TRBV28 and TRBJ1-3, with TRBD1 as a possible D gene (5 bases). This CDR3 is 14 amino acids long. V was shortened by 6 bases and J by 4 bases, with 13 bases between the two germline ends. Germline-derived CDR1 and CDR2 are MDHEN and SYDVKM. The chain's CDR3 is CASRSGVGGNTIYF. CDR3 sequence (DNA): TGTGCCAGCAGGTCGGGGGTAGGGGGAAACACCATATATTTT.

This clone was counted a few times. The rearrangement links TRBV5-5 to TRBJ1-5, with D perhaps matching TRBD1 (6 bases). Trimming cost V 0 bases and J 7 bases, with 14 bases left between them. The germline CDR1 and CDR2 sequences are SGHKS and YYEKEE (reference sequence). This CDR3 region has 15 residues. The CDR3 DNA sequence: TGTGCCAGCAGCTTGGGTACAGGGAGGGAACAGCCCCAGCATTTT. It specifies CASSLGTGREQPQHF.

This clone was observed a handful of times. The CDR3 DNA is TGTGCCACCAGCAGGGAGCCTCAGCCCCAGCATTTT. Amino acids: CATSREPQPQHF. The J gene is TRBJ1-5, the V gene TRBV15, with unresolved D. The CDR3 spans 12 residues. V was shortened by 3 bases and J by 6 bases, with 6 bases between the two germline ends. Germline V gene lookup returns CDR1 LNHNV and CDR2 YYDKDF (reference sequence).

J is TRBJ2-3 and V is TRBV5-1; D gene unclear. Germline V gene lookup returns CDR1 SGHRS and CDR2 YFSETQ. The CDR3 has 14 amino acids. Trimming stripped 0 bases from V and 0 bases from J, with 5 bases between. This CDR3 is CASSLVFSTDTQYF. The CDR3 DNA is TGCGCCAGCAGCTTGGTCTTTAGCACAGATACGCAGTATTTT.

The rearrangement uses TRBV5-1 and TRBJ2-5; 9 bases match TRBD1. V lost 4 bases to trimming and J lost 3 bases; unmatched junction nucleotides: 10. Germline V gives CDR1 SGHRS, CDR2 YFSETQ. The CDR3 runs to 16 residues. This chain's CDR3 is CASSSTPGTGKETQYF. CDR3 DNA sequence: TGCGCCAGCAGCAGTACACCGGGGACAGGGAAAGAGACCCAGTACTTC.

The chain recombines TRBV19 with TRBJ1-1, with D unclear. Germline CDR1 and CDR2: LNHDA and SQIVND (reference sequence). The CDR3 is 12 residues long. V shed 2 bases and J shed 7 bases, with 8 bases lying between them. CDR3 in DNA: TGTGCCAGTAGTATAAATGCAGGTGAAGCTTTCTTT. This translates into CASSINAGEAFF. The variable domain in full, completed from reference TRBV19 and TRBJ1-1, reads DGGITQSPKYLFRKEGQNVTLSCEQNLNHDAMYWYRQDPGQGLRLIYYSQIVNDFQKGDIAEGYSVSREKKESFPLTVTSAQKNPTAFYLCASSINAGEAFFGQGTRLTVV.

The chain recombines TRBV4-3 with TRBJ1-1; no firm D call. Trimming removed 0 bases at V and 4 bases at J, with 12 bases between. This CDR3 region has 15 residues. Germline V CDR1 and CDR2: LGHNA, YSLEER. This CDR3 is CASSQDFAAGTEAFF. The CDR3 bases are TGCGCCAGCAGCCAAGATTTCGCAGCAGGCACTGAAGCTTTCTTT.

The rearrangement joins TRBV5-1 to TRBJ2-2; tentative D call: TRBD1 (5 bases). Germline-derived CDR1 and CDR2 are SGHRS and YFSETQ. The V end lost 3 bases, the J end lost 4 bases, and 10 bases lay between the germline ends. This CDR3 region has 14 residues. As DNA, the CDR3 is TGCGCCAGCAGCTCGCCAGGGCCCACCGGGGAGCTGTTTTTT. Translated: CASSSPGPTGELFF.

The gene calls are TRBV4-1 and TRBJ2-3, with 14 bases identical to TRBD2. Germline loops: CDR1 MGHRA, CDR2 YSYEKL. Unmatched junction bases numbered 3, after V lost 1 base and J lost 0 bases. The CDR3 runs to 18 residues. CDR3 DNA: TGCGCCAGCAGCCAAGGACTAGCGGGGGGGAAAAGCACAGATACGCAGTATTTT. This encodes CASSQGLAGGKSTDTQYF.

The chain uses TRBV25-1 and TRBJ2-3, with a tentative D call TRBD2 (5 bases). Between the trimmed V and J ends, which lost 6 bases and 1 base, there was a span of 11 bases. This CDR3 has 14 amino acids. Per the germline V gene, CDR1 is MGHDK and CDR2 is SYGVNS. CDR3 sequence reads: CASSGVVRTDTQYF. The CDR3, as DNA: TGTGCCAGCAGCGGGGTGGTCCGCACAGATACGCAGTATTTT.